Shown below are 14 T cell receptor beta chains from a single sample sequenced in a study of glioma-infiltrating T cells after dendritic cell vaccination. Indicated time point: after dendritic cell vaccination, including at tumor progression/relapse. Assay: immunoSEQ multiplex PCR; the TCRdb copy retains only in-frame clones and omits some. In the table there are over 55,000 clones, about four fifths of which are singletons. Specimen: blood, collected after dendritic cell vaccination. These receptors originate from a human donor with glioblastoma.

The CDR3 nucleotides read TGCGCCAGCAGCCACCTGACAGGGGTAGATGGCTACACCTTC. Protein: CASSHLTGVDGYTF. The chain uses TRBV4-3 and TRBJ1-2; 8 positions agree with TRBD1. Trimming cost V 3 bases and J 6 bases; bases outside gene matches: 6. CDR1 LGHNA and CDR2 YSLEER come from the germline V gene. The CDR3 runs to 14 residues.

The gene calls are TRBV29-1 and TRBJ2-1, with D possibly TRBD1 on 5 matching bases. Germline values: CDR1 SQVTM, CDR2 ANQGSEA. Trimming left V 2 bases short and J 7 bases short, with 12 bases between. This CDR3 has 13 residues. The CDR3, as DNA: TGCAGCGTTGAACTTGGGGCAGGGAATGAGCAGTTCTTC. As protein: CSVELGAGNEQFF.

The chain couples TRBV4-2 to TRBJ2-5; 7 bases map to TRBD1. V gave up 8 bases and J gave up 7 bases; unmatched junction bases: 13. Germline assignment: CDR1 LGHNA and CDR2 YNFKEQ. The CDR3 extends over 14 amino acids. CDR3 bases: TGTGCCAGCGCCCCACGGACAGGAATCTCGACCCAGTACTTC. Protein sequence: CASAPRTGISTQYF.

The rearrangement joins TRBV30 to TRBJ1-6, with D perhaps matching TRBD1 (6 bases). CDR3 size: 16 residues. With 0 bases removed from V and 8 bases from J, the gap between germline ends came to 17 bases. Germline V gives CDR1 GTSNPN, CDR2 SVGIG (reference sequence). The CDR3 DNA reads TGTGCCTGGAGTGTGGGGGGGGCCTCGTCCTATTCACCCCTCCACTTT. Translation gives CAWSVGGASSYSPLHF. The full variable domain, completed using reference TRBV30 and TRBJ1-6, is SQTIHQWPATLVQPVGSPLSLECTVEGTSNPNLYWYRQAAGRGLQLLFYSVGIGQISSEVPQNLSASRPQDRQFILSSKKLLLSDSGFYLCAWSVGGASSYSPLHFGNGTRLTVT.

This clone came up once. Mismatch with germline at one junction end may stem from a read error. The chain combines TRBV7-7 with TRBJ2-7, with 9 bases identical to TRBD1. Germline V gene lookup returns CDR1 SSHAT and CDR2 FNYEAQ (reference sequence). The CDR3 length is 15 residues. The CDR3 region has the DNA TGTGCTAGCAGCTTAGGACAGGGGACCTCCTACGAGCAGTACTTC. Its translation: CASSLGQGTSYEQYF. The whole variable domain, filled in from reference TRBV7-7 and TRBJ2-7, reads GAGVSQSPRYKVTKRGQDVTLRCDPISSHATLYWYQQALGQGPEFLTYFNYEAQPDKSGLPSDRFSAERPEGSISTLTIQRTEQRDSAMYRCASSLGQGTSYEQYFGPGTRLTVT.

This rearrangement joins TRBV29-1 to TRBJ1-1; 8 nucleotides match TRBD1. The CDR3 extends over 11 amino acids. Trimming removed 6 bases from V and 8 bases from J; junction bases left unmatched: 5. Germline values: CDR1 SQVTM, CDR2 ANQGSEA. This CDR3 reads CSVVRDREAFF. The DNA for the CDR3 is TGCAGCGTCGTTCGGGACAGGGAAGCTTTCTTT. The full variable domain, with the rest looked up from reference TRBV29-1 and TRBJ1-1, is SAVISQKPSRDICQRGTSLTIQCQVDSQVTMMFWYRQQPGQSLTLIATANQGSEATYESGFVIDKFPISRPNLTFSTLTVSNMSPEDSSIYLCSVVRDREAFFGQGTRLTVV.

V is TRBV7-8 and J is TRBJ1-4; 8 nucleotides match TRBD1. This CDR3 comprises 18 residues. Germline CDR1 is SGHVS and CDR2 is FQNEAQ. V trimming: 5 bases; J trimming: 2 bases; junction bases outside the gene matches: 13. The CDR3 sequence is CASSDVRTGSSTNEKLFF. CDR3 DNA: TGTGCCAGCAGCGATGTGAGGACAGGGAGTTCTACTAATGAAAAACTGTTTTTT.

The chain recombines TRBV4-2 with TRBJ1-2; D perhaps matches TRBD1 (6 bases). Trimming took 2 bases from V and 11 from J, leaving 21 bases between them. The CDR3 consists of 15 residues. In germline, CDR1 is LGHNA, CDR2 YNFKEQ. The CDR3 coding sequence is TGTGCCAGCAGCCAACCCTCCCAAGATACAGGGAAATACACCTTC. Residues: CASSQPSQDTGKYTF.

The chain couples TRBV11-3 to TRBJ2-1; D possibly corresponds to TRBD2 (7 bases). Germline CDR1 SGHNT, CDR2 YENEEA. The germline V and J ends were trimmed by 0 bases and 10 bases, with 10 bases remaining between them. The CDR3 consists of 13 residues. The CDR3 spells CASSLEGGGEQFF. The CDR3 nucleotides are TGTGCCAGCAGCTTAGAGGGCGGGGGCGAGCAGTTCTTC.

CDR3 sequence (DNA): TGTGCCAGCAGTTACAACCCCTTCGGGAACACTGAAGCTTTCTTT. This sequence encodes CASSYNPFGNTEAFF. V and J are TRBV6-5 and TRBJ1-1; no clear D. V gave up 2 bases and J gave up 1 base, with 11 bases separating them. The germline V gene encodes CDR1 MNHEY and CDR2 SVGAGI. The CDR3 sequence is 15 residues long.

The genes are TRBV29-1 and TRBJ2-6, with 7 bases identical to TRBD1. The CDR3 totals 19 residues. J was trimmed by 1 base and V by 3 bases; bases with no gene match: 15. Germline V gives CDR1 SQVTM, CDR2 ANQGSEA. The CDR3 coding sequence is TGCAGCGTTGATAACAGGGGAATTGCAAACCTATCTGGGGCCAACGTCCTGACTTTC. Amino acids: CSVDNRGIANLSGANVLTF.

DNA for the CDR3: TGTGCCAGCAGCTCCTATTGGACAGGAAGGGATTCTAACTATGGCTACACCTTC. Translating it yields CASSSYWTGRDSNYGYTF. V usage is TRBV5-4 and J usage is TRBJ1-2; 7 bases agree with TRBD1. The CDR3 loop spans 18 amino acids. Trimming cost V 3 bases and J 0 bases; bases outside gene matches: 14. The germline V gene encodes CDR1 SGHNT and CDR2 YYREEE (reference sequence).

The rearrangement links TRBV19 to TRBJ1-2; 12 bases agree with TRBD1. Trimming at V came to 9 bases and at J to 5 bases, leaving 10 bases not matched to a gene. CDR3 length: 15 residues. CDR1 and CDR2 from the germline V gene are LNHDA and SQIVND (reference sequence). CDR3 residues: CASRDRGRILYGYTF. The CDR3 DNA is TGTGCCAGCAGGGACAGGGGGCGAATCTTGTATGGCTACACCTTC.

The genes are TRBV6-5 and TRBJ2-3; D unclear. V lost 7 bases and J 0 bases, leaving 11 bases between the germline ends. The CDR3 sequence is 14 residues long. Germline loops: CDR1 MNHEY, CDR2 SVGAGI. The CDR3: CASTARDSTDTQYF. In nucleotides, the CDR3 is TGTGCCAGCACTGCGCGAGATAGCACAGATACGCAGTATTTT.